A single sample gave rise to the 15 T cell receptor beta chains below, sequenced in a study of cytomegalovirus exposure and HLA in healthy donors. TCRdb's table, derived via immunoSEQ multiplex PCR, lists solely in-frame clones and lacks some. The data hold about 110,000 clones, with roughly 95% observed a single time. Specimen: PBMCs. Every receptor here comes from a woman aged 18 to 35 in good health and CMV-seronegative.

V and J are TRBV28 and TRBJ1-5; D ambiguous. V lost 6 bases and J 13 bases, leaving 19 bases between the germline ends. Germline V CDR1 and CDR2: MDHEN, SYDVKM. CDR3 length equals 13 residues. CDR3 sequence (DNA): TGTGCCAGCAGGCCGGAGGTCCCCCCCCGACAGCATTTT. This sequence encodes CASRPEVPPRQHF.

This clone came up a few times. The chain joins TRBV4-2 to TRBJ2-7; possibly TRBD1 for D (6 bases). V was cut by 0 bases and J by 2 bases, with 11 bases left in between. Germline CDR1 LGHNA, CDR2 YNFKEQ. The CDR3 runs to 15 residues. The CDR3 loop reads CASSQEGGQPYEQYF. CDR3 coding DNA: TGTGCCAGCAGCCAAGAAGGGGGTCAGCCCTACGAGCAGTACTTC.

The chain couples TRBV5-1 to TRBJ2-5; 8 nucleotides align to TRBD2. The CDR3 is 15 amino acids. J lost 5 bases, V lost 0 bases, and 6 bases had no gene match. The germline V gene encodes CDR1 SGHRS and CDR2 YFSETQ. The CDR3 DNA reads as TGCGCCAGCAGCTTGGAACGGGGGGGCGATGAGACCCAGTACTTC. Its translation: CASSLERGGDETQYF. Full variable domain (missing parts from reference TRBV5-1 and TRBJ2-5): KAGVTQTPRYLIKTRGQQVTLSCSPISGHRSVSWYQQTPGQGLQFLFEYFSETQRNKGNFPGRFSGRQFSNSRSEMNVSTLELGDSALYLCASSLERGGDETQYFGPGTRLLVL.

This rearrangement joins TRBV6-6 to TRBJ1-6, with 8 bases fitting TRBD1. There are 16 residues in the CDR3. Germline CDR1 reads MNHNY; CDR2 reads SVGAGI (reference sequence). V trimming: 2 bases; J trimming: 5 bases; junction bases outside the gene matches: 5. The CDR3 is CASSYRTGQDNSPLHF. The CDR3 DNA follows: TGTGCCAGCAGTTACAGGACAGGGCAAGATAATTCACCCCTCCACTTT.

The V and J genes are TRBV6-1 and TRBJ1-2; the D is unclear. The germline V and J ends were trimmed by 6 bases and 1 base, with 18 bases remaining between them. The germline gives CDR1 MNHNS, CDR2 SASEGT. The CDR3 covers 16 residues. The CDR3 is CASRERGRAVNYGYTF. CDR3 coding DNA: TGTGCCAGCAGGGAAAGAGGTCGCGCCGTTAACTATGGCTACACCTTC.

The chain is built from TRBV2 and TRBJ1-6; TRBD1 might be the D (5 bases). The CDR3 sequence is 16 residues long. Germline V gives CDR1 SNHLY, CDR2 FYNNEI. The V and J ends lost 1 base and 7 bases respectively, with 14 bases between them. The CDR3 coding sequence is TGTGCCAGCAGTGAAGGGGGCTTCCGCGCCAATTCACCCCTCCACTTT. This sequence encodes CASSEGGFRANSPLHF. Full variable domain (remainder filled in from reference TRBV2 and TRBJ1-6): EPEVTQTPSHQVTQMGQEVILRCVPISNHLYFYWYRQILGQKVEFLVSFYNNEISEKSEIFDDQFSVERPDGSNFTLKIRSTKLEDSAMYFCASSEGGFRANSPLHFGNGTRLTVT.

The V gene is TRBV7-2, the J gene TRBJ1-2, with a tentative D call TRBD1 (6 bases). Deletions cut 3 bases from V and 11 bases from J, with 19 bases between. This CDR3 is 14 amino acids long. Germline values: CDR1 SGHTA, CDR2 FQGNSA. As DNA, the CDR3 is TGTGCCAGCAGCTTCGGGACAAGGGGTGAAAGGTACACCTTC. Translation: CASSFGTRGERYTF.

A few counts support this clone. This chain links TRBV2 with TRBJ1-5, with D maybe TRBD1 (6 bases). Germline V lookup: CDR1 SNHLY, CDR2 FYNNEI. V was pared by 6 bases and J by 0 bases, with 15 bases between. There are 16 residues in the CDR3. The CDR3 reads CASRAVVGGSNQPQHF. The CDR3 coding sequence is TGTGCCAGCAGGGCCGTTGTAGGGGGTAGCAATCAGCCCCAGCATTTT.

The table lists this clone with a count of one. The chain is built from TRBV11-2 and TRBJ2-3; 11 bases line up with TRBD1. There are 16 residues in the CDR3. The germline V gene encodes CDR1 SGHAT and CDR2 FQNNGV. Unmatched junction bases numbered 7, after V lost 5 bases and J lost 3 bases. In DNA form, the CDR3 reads TGTGCCAGCAGCACGCGGGACAGGGGGAAGACAGATACGCAGTATTTT. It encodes CASSTRDRGKTDTQYF.

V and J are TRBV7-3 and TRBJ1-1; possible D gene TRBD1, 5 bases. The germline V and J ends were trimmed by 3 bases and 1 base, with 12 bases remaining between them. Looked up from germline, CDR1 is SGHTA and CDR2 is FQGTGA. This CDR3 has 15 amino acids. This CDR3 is CASSFNGHENTEAFF. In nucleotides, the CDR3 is TGTGCCAGCAGCTTTAATGGACATGAGAACACTGAAGCTTTCTTT.

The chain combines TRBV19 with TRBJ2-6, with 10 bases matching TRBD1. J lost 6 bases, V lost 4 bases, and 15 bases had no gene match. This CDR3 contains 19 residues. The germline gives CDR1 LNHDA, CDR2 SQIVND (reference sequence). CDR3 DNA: TGTGCCAGTAGTAGCCCTTATTTTGGGACAGGGGTAGCGGCCAACGTCCTGACTTTC. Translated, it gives CASSSPYFGTGVAANVLTF.

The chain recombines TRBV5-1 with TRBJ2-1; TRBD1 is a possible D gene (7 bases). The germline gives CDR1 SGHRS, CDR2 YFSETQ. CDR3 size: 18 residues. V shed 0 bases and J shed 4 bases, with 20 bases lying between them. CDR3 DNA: TGCGCCAGCAGCTTGGTAGGGACAGCGGGTTCTCTATACAATGAGCAGTTCTTC. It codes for CASSLVGTAGSLYNEQFF.

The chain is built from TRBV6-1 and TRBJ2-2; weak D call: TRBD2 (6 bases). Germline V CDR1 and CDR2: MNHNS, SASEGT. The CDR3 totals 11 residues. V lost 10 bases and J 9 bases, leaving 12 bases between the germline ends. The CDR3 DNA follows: TGTGCCACCTCGGGGGAAAGGGAGCTGTTTTTT. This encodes CATSGERELFF.

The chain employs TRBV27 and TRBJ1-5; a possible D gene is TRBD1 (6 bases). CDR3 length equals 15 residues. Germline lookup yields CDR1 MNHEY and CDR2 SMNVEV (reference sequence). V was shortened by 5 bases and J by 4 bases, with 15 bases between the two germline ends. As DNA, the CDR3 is TGTGCCAGCAGTCCCTTAGAGGGGGGGAATCAGCCCCAGCATTTT. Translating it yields CASSPLEGGNQPQHF.

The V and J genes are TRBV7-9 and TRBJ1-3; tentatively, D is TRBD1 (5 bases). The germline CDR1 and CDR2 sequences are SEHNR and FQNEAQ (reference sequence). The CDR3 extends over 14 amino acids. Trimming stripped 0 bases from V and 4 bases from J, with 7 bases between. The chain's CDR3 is CASSLAGVGNTIYF. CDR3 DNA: TGTGCCAGCAGCTTAGCAGGGGTCGGAAACACCATATATTTT.